A selection of T cell receptor beta chains follows, all from one sample in a study of blood T cell repertoires in COVID-19. Profiling relied on immunoSEQ multiplex PCR, and the TCRdb table lists in-frame clones only, not all of them. The table has 95,000 to 120,000 clones, roughly 85% seen once. Sequenced sample: peripheral blood. The receptors derive from an older woman with COVID-19, enrolled during active disease. Each CDR3 is given with its conserved first and last residue. Fields, in order: clone size, D gene, V gene, J gene, CDR3 DNA, CDR3 protein. A D gene is named only where the DNA matches it firmly. Only some rows state a clone size, as once, few, many or a class for expanded clones.

.,.,TRBV9,TRBJ2-3,TGTGCCAGCAGCGTAGGGCTACGGGGCACAGATACGCAGTATTTT,CASSVGLRGTDTQYF
.,TRBD1,TRBV7-9,TRBJ1-1,TGTGCCAGCAGCTTTGGCCGGGGATACAGGGGTCCCCCTGAAGCTTTCTTT,CASSFGRGYRGPPEAFF
.,.,TRBV30,TRBJ1-2,TGTGCCTGGAGTGTTTGGCCCAGGGATGGCTACACCTTC,CAWSVWPRDGYTF
.,.,TRBV28,TRBJ1-2,TGTGCCAGCAGTCTACGCAGGGTTGGCTACACCTTC,CASSLRRVGYTF
once,TRBD1,TRBV7-2,TRBJ1-2,TGTGCCAGCATCCCGGACAGGAACTATGGCTACACCTTC,CASIPDRNYGYTF
.,.,TRBV7-2,TRBJ1-5,TGTGCCAGCAGCTTAGATTGGGCAGGGTATAGCAATCAGCCCCAGCATTTT,CASSLDWAGYSNQPQHF
few,.,TRBV5-6,TRBJ2-7,TGTGCCAGCAGCCACCAGGGGATCTACGAGCAGTACTTC,CASSHQGIYEQYF
.,.,TRBV6-5,TRBJ1-2,TGTGCCAGCAGTTCACGGATAGACAGTCTTAGTGGCTACACCTTC,CASSSRIDSLSGYTF
.,.,TRBV9,TRBJ1-1,TGTGCCAGCAGCGTAGCGGACCGGGGGTGGGTGGTCTTT,CASSVADRGWVVF
.,.,TRBV7-2,TRBJ1-5,TGTGCCAGCAGCTTCGAGACAGAGGTGAATCAGCCCCAGCATTTT,CASSFETEVNQPQHF
.,TRBD2,TRBV4-2,TRBJ2-1,TGTGCCAGCAGCCAAGTCCTCAGCGGGATGACCTACAATGAGCAGTTCTTC,CASSQVLSGMTYNEQFF
.,TRBD1,TRBV7-2,TRBJ1-1,TGTGCCAGCAGCTTAGACAGGGGACGTAAAGCTTTCTTT,CASSLDRGRKAFF
.,.,TRBV5-1,TRBJ1-1,TGCGCCAGCAGCGTAGCAGGGGATTTCACTGAAGCTTTCTTT,CASSVAGDFTEAFF
.,TRBD2,TRBV30,TRBJ2-5,TGTGGTTTGGACCTAGCGGGGGTCGAGACCCAGTACTTC,CGLDLAGVETQYF
few,TRBD1,TRBV7-3,TRBJ1-2,TGTGCCAGCAGCCCACGACAGGGTCAGCCAAAGGGCTACACCTTC,CASSPRQGQPKGYTF
.,.,TRBV19,TRBJ2-3,TGTGCCAGTAGTATCAGGTCCGGATTCGGCACAGATACGCAGTATTTT,CASSIRSGFGTDTQYF
.,TRBD1,TRBV30,TRBJ2-5,TGTGCCTGGAATCCCCGGACAGGGCATGGGACCCAGTACTTC,CAWNPRTGHGTQYF
.,.,TRBV7-3,TRBJ2-3,TGTGCCAGCAGCTTAATGCAGGGTATTCAGTATTTT,CASSLMQGIQYF
.,TRBD1,TRBV13,TRBJ1-2,TGTGCCAGCAGCCTGGGACAGGGGAGTTATGGCTACACCTTC,CASSLGQGSYGYTF
.,.,TRBV9,TRBJ1-3,TGTGCCAGCAGCGTTCTAGGAAACACCATATATTTT,CASSVLGNTIYF
.,TRBD1,TRBV5-1,TRBJ1-2,TGCGCCAGCAGCTTGGGGACAGGGCCACTCTATGGCTACACCTTC,CASSLGTGPLYGYTF
.,.,TRBV9,TRBJ1-2,TGTGCCAGCAGCGTAGCTGAGACAGGAGCTCACTATGGCTACACCTTC,CASSVAETGAHYGYTF
.,.,TRBV2,TRBJ1-2,TGTGCCAGCAGTCGGCAGGTCTATGGCTACACCTTC,CASSRQVYGYTF
.,.,TRBV18,TRBJ1-2,TGTGCCAGCTCACCCCGTCTTCCCGACACCGCGGGGGAGGATTCTAACTATGGCTACACCTTC,CASSPRLPDTAGEDSNYGYTF